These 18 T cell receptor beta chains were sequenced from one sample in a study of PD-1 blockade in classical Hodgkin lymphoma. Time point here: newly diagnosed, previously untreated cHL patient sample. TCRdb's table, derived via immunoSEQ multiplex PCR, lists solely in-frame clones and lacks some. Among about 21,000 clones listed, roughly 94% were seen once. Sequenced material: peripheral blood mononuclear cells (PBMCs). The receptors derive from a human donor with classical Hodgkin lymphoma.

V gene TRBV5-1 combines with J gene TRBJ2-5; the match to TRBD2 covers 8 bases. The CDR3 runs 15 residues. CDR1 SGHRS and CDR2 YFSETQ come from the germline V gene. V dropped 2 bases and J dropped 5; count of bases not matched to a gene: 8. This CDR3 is CASSFMPSGSETQYF. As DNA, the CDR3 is TGCGCCAGCAGCTTTATGCCTAGCGGGTCGGAGACCCAGTACTTC.

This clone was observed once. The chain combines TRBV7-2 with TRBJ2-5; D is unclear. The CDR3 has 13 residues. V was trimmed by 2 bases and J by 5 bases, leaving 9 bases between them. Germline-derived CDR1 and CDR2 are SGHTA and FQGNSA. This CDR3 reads CASSLLRSETQYF. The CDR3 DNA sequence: TGTGCCAGCAGCTTATTGCGGTCGGAGACCCAGTACTTC. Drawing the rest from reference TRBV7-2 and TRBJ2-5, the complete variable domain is GAGVSQSPSNKVTEKGKDVELRCDPISGHTALYWYRQSLGQGLEFLIYFQGNSAPDKSGLPSDRFSAERTGGSVSTLTIQRTQQEDSAVYLCASSLLRSETQYFGPGTRLLVL.

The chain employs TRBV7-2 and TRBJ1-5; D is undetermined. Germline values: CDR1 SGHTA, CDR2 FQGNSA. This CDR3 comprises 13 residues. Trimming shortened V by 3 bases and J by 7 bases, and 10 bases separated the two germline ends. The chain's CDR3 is CASSFREGQPQHF. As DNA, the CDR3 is TGTGCCAGCAGCTTCCGAGAGGGCCAGCCCCAGCATTTT.

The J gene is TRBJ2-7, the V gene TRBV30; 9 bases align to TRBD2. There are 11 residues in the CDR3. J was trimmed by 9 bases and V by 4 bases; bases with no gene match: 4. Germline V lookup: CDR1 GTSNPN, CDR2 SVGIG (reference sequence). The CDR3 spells CAWTSGVGQYF. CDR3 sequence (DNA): TGTGCCTGGACTAGCGGGGTGGGGCAGTACTTC.

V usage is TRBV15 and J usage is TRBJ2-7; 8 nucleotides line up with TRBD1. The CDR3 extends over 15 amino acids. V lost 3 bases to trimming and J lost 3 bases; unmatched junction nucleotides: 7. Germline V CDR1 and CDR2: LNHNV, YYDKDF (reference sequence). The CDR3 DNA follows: TGTGCCACCAGCAGGGGACAGGTTACAAACTACGAGCAGTACTTC. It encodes CATSRGQVTNYEQYF.

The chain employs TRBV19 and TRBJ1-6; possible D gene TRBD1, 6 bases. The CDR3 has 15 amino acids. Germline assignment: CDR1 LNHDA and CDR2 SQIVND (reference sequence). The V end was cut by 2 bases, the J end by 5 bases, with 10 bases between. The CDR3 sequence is CASSITGYDNSPLHF. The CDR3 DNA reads TGTGCCAGTAGTATAACAGGGTATGATAATTCACCCCTCCACTTT.

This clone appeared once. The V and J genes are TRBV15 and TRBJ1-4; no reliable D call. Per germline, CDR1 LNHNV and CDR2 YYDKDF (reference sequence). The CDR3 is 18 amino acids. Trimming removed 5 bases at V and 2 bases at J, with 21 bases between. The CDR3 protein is CATSPLKDGNPTNEKLFF. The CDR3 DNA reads TGTGCCACCAGCCCCCTCAAGGACGGGAACCCCACTAATGAAAAACTGTTTTTT.

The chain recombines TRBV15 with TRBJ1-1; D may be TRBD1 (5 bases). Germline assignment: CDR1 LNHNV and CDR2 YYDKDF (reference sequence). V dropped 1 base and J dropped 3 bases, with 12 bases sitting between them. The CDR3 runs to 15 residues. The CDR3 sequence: CATSRGQGRDTEAFF. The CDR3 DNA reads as TGTGCCACCAGCAGAGGGCAGGGTCGGGACACTGAAGCTTTCTTT.

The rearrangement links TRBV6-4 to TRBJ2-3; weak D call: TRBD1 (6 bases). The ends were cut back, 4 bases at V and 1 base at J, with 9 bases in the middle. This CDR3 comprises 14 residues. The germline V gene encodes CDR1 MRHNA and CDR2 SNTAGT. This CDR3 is CASSATGGTDTQYF. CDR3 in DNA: TGTGCCAGCAGTGCGACAGGAGGCACAGATACGCAGTATTTT.

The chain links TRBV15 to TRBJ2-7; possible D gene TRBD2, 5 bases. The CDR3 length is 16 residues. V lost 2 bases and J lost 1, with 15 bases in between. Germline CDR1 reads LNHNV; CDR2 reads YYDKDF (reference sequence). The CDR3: CATSRSPWRGSYEQYF. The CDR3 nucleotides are TGTGCCACCAGCAGATCCCCCTGGCGCGGGTCCTACGAGCAGTACTTC.

CDR3 region: CASSKGISRNTEAFF. The CDR3 region has the DNA TGCGCCAGCAGCAAAGGGATCTCTCGGAACACTGAAGCTTTCTTT. J is TRBJ1-1 and V is TRBV4-3, with D hard to call. This CDR3 is built from 15 residues. Trimming cost V 5 bases and J 1 base, with 14 bases left between them. Germline assignment: CDR1 LGHNA and CDR2 YSLEER.

The DNA for the CDR3 is TGTGCCACCAGCAGACACCCCCCCGGGCCGGGCGGCTACACCTTC. Amino acids: CATSRHPPGPGGYTF. The chain carries TRBV15 and TRBJ1-2, with D uncertain. V gave up 2 bases and J gave up 8 bases, with 18 bases separating them. The CDR3 consists of 15 residues. Per germline, CDR1 LNHNV and CDR2 YYDKDF (reference sequence).

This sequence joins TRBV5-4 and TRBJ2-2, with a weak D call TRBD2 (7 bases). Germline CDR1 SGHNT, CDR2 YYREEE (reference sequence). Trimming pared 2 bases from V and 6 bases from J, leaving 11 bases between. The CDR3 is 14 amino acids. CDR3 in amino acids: CASSLGGAAGELFF. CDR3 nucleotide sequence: TGTGCCAGCAGCTTAGGGGGGGCGGCCGGGGAGCTGTTTTTT.

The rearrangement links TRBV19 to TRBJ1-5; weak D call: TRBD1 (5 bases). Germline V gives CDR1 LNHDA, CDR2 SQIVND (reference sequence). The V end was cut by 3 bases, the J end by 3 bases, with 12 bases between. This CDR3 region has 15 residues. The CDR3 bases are TGTGCCAGTAGTATGGGACGCAGTAACAATCAGCCCCAGCATTTT. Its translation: CASSMGRSNNQPQHF.

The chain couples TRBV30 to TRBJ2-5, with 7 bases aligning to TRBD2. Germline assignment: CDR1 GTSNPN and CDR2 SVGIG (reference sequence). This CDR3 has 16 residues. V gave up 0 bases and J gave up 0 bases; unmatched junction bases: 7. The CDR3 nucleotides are TGTGCCTGGAGTGTACCGCTTAGCGGGTACCAAGAGACCCAGTACTTC. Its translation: CAWSVPLSGYQETQYF.

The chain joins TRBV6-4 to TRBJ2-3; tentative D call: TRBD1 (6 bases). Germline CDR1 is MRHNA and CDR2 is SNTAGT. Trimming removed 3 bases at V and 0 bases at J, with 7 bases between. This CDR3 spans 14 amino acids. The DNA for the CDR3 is TGTGCCAGCAGTGAAGGACAGAGCACAGATACGCAGTATTTT. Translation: CASSEGQSTDTQYF.

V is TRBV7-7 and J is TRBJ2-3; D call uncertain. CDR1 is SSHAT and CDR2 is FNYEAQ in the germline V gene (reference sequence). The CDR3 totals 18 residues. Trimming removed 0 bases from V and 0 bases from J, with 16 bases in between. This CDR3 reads CASSLAMNRRKSTDTQYF. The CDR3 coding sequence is TGTGCCAGCAGCTTAGCTATGAATCGACGGAAAAGCACAGATACGCAGTATTTT.

This CDR3 reads CASSQNFFRNQPQHF. In nucleotides, the CDR3 is TGTGCCAGTAGTCAGAATTTTTTTAGGAATCAGCCCCAGCATTTT. V and J are TRBV19 and TRBJ1-5; D ambiguous. CDR1 and CDR2 from the germline V gene are LNHDA and SQIVND (reference sequence). The CDR3 has 15 amino acids. The V end was cut by 5 bases, the J end by 4 bases, with 15 bases between.